Listed below are T cell receptor beta chains from one sample, sequenced in a study of blood T cell repertoires in COVID-19. TCRdb's table, derived via immunoSEQ multiplex PCR, lists solely in-frame clones and lacks some. The sample holds 160,000 or so clones, 93% seen once. The specimen was peripheral blood. Source of these receptors: a woman aged 55-69 years with COVID-19, enrolled during active disease. CDR3s include the opening cysteine and the closing phenylalanine or tryptophan. Fields, in order: J gene, V gene, CDR3 protein.

J: TRBJ1-6; V: TRBV7-3; CDR3: CASSLTGQLSPLHF
J: TRBJ1-4; V: TRBV2; CDR3: CASSEIQGAQGKLFF
J: TRBJ2-7; V: TRBV20-1; CDR3: CSAPTGDEQYF
J: TRBJ1-1; V: TRBV27; CDR3: CASRRTGTGNTEAFF
J: TRBJ2-1; V: TRBV27; CDR3: CASSFSGHYNEQFF
J: TRBJ1-4; V: TRBV4-2; CDR3: CASSQVRYEKLFF
J: TRBJ1-1; V: TRBV10-3; CDR3: CAISGDRANTEAFF
J: TRBJ1-1; V: TRBV19; CDR3: CASIVTGGNTEAFF
J: TRBJ2-3; V: TRBV21-1; CDR3: CASRRTELLLDTQYF
J: TRBJ1-2; V: TRBV5-1; CDR3: CASSSARTASSNYGYTF
J: TRBJ2-3; V: TRBV5-4; CDR3: CASSRTSGSTDTQYF
J: TRBJ2-5; V: TRBV7-2; CDR3: CASSFLAGGQETQYF
J: TRBJ2-1; V: TRBV5-1; CDR3: CASSLASGGTYNEQFF
J: TRBJ1-4; V: TRBV4-1; CDR3: CASSPRTGLVEKLFF
J: TRBJ1-1; V: TRBV5-1; CDR3: CASSKTGRDTEAFF
J: TRBJ1-4; V: TRBV19; CDR3: CASRKGQNEKLFF
J: TRBJ1-1; V: TRBV5-1; CDR3: CASSPLQGAYTEAFF
J: TRBJ2-3; V: TRBV7-3; CDR3: CASSPEEVAGGTDTQYF
J: TRBJ2-2; V: TRBV4-3; CDR3: CASSQNYRAPGELFF
J: TRBJ1-5; V: TRBV5-1; CDR3: CASSLFEGGQPQHF
J: TRBJ2-2; V: TRBV7-5; CDR3: CARSLFGSGVLSNTGELFF
J: TRBJ1-1; V: TRBV19; CDR3: CASSSDRETEAFF
J: TRBJ1-6; V: TRBV2; CDR3: CASTTGGGRGNSPLHF
J: TRBJ2-1; V: TRBV2; CDR3: CASSGQLAGYNEQFF
J: TRBJ1-5; V: TRBV6-2/TRBV6-3; CDR3: CASSYELTRGASNQPQHF
J: TRBJ2-2; V: TRBV12-3/TRBV12-4; CDR3: CASSFYPGELFF
J: TRBJ1-5; V: TRBV2; CDR3: CASSGGRLSNQPQHF
J: TRBJ1-1; V: TRBV2; CDR3: CASGRQGGTEAFF
J: TRBJ1-4; V: TRBV5-1; CDR3: CASSPGQGREKLFF